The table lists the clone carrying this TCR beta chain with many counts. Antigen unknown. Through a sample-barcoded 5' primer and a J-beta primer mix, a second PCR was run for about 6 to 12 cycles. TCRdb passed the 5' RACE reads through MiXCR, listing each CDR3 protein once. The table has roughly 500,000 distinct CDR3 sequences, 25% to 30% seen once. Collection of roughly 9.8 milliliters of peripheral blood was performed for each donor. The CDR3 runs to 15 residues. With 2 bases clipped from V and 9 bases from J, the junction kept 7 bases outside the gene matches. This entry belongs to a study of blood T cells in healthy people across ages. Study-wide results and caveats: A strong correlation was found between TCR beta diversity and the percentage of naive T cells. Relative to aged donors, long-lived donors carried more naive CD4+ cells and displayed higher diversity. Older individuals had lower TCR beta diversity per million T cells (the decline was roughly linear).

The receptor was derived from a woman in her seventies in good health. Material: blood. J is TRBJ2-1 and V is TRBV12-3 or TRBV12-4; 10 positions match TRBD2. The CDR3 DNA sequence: TGTGCCAGCAGTTTAATGAGCGGGGGGGCCACTGAGCAGTTCTTC. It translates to CASSLMSGGATEQFF.